Listed below are T cell receptor beta chains from one sample, sequenced in a study of T-cell memory formation after mild COVID-19. TCRdb independently ran MiXCR on the 5' RACE reads; one entry per CDR3 protein. The table shows around 410,000 distinct CDR3 sequences, with about 22% occurring only once. Specimen: PBMCs or a T cell subset sorted from them (not recorded which). Source of these receptors: an adult woman who had mild COVID-19 (a few samples of this study predate the infection). Cell type and time point are not known. CDR3s include the opening cysteine and the closing phenylalanine or tryptophan. Each record gives: V gene, J gene, D gene, clone size, CDR3 DNA, CDR3 protein. The D gene is left open where the match is weak. Expanded clones get a size class; other rows say once, few or many, or leave the size out.

TRBV5-1,TRBJ2-2,TRBD2,NA,TGCGCCACCCCAGCGGGGGGGGCCCCCGGGGAGCTGTTTTTT,CATPAGGAPGELFF
TRBV12-3/TRBV12-4,TRBJ1-1,NA,many,TGTGCCAGCAGTTTCAGGCCGAACACTGAAGCTTTCTTT,CASSFRPNTEAFF
TRBV5-1,TRBJ2-7,NA,NA,TGCGCCAGCAGCTTGCCCCAGGGGTCCTACGAGCAGTACTTC,CASSLPQGSYEQYF
TRBV23-1,TRBJ1-2,NA,few,TGCGCCAGCAGCCCCCCTTCCGGGGCAGGAAGAGCAGAAGGCTACACCTTC,CASSPPSGAGRAEGYTF
TRBV12-3/TRBV12-4,TRBJ1-2,TRBD1,NA,TGTGCCAGCAGTCCCCGACAGGGGGCCTATGGCTACACCTTC,CASSPRQGAYGYTF
TRBV11-2,TRBJ2-1,NA,few,TGTGCCAGCAGCTTAGTGCTCCTTGGGGTTAATGAGCAGTTCTTC,CASSLVLLGVNEQFF
TRBV24-1,TRBJ2-7,TRBD1,few,TGTGCCACCAGTGACACTAGTCCGGGACAGGGGACCTACGAGCAGTACTTC,CATSDTSPGQGTYEQYF
TRBV2,TRBJ2-1,NA,NA,TGTGCCAGCAGCCACCCCGTGGAAGGGGGGTACAATGAGCAGTTCTTC,CASSHPVEGGYNEQFF
TRBV5-1,TRBJ1-1,TRBD1,many,TGCGCCAGCAGCCGGGGGACAGGGTTTGAGTTACGTACTGAAGCTTTCTTT,CASSRGTGFELRTEAFF
TRBV12-3/TRBV12-4,TRBJ2-3,TRBD2,few,TGTGCCAGCAGCTTGATTGTGGGACTAGCTACAGATACGCAGTATTTT,CASSLIVGLATDTQYF
TRBV20-1,TRBJ2-7,NA,NA,TGCAGTGCGACTGGGACGTCCCACGAGCAGTACTTC,CSATGTSHEQYF
TRBV4-1,TRBJ2-7,NA,NA,TGCGCCAGCAGCGACCGGGCCTGGGGCGGCGAGCAGTACTTC,CASSDRAWGGEQYF
TRBV29-1,TRBJ2-3,TRBD1,NA,TGCAGCGTCCAACGGGACAGAGTTCTCACAGATACGCAGTATTTT,CSVQRDRVLTDTQYF
TRBV6-5,TRBJ1-1,NA,NA,TGTGCCAGCAGTTACCTCCAGGGAGAACCTGAAGCTTTCTTT,CASSYLQGEPEAFF
TRBV7-9,TRBJ2-1,NA,many,TGTGCCAGCAGCTGGAGTAGCGGCACCTACAATGAGCAGTTCTTC,CASSWSSGTYNEQFF
TRBV6-5,TRBJ1-1,NA,NA,TGTGCCAGCAAAAGGATAAGGAACACTGAAGCTTTCTTT,CASKRIRNTEAFF
TRBV29-1,TRBJ2-3,NA,many,TGCAGCGGAAAAGGAAGCAGAGGGGGGCATAACGCAGATACGCAGTATTTT,CSGKGSRGGHNADTQYF
TRBV20-1,TRBJ1-5,TRBD1,few,TGCAGTGCTCCACAGCGCGGCAGGGGGCCCCAGCCCCAGCATTTT,CSAPQRGRGPQPQHF
TRBV5-1,TRBJ2-7,NA,NA,TGCGCCAGCTGCATAGGACAGACTCCTACCTACGAGCAGTACTTC,CASCIGQTPTYEQYF
TRBV24-1,TRBJ2-5,TRBD1,NA,TGTGCCACCAGTGACCATCCGGGACAGGGTGAGACCCAGTACTTC,CATSDHPGQGETQYF
TRBV12-3/TRBV12-4,TRBJ2-3,NA,few,TGTGCCAGCAGTTTCCTGGGGGGGCCATTGTATTTT,CASSFLGGPLYF
TRBV12-3/TRBV12-4,TRBJ1-5,TRBD1,NA,TGTGCCAGCAGCCCTACAGGGGGCGATCAGCCCCAGCATTTT,CASSPTGGDQPQHF
TRBV18,TRBJ2-7,TRBD1,NA,TGTGCCAGCTCACTAACTTCAGGACAGGGCTACGAGCAGTACTTC,CASSLTSGQGYEQYF
TRBV12-3/TRBV12-4,TRBJ1-6,TRBD1,few,TGTGCCAGCAGCCCTGGACAGGGAGATAGAAGGTCCTATAATTCACCCCTCCACTTT,CASSPGQGDRRSYNSPLHF
TRBV29-1,TRBJ1-2,NA,NA,TGCAGCGTCGGCCAGGGTATGCCTTATGGCTACACCTTC,CSVGQGMPYGYTF
TRBV12-3/TRBV12-4,TRBJ1-1,NA,few,TGTGCCAGCTGCGGAGGGCCCTTGAACACTGAAGCTTTCTTT,CASCGGPLNTEAFF
TRBV7-2,TRBJ2-7,NA,NA,TGTGCCAGCAGCCTTCTACAGATGCAGTACTTC,CASSLLQMQYF
TRBV25-1,TRBJ2-7,NA,NA,TGTGCCAGCAGAAGGGCGGATACCTACGAGCAGTACTTC,CASRRADTYEQYF
TRBV12-3/TRBV12-4,TRBJ2-5,NA,many,TGTGCCAGCAGTTCAATAGGCCCAGAGACCCAGTACTTC,CASSSIGPETQYF
TRBV12-3/TRBV12-4,TRBJ1-1,NA,NA,TGTGCCAGCAGTCCCTCAGGGGCAGGCCCGAACACTGAAGCTTTCTTT,CASSPSGAGPNTEAFF
TRBV20-1,TRBJ1-2,TRBD1,few,TGCAGTGCTAGTACAGGGGGCGCGAGCTATGGCTACACCTTC,CSASTGGASYGYTF
TRBV10-3,TRBJ1-5,NA,few,TGTGCCATCAGTGAGTCGGGGGAACAGCCCCAGCATTTT,CAISESGEQPQHF
TRBV12-3/TRBV12-4,TRBJ2-7,TRBD1,NA,TGTGCCAGCAGTCGTTCGGACAGGGTGTTGGGGGAGCAGTACTTC,CASSRSDRVLGEQYF
TRBV5-4,TRBJ2-3,NA,few,TGTGCCAGCAGCTCTGAGGGAGAAAAATTAACAGATACGCAGTATTTT,CASSSEGEKLTDTQYF
TRBV29-1,TRBJ1-2,TRBD1,NA,TGCAGCGTTGAAAACCCGACAGGGGGCCGTAACTATGGCTACACCTTC,CSVENPTGGRNYGYTF
TRBV5-1,TRBJ2-1,NA,once,TGCGCCAGCAGTTGGGACACTATCAAGAACAATGAGCAGTTCTTC,CASSWDTIKNNEQFF
TRBV12-3/TRBV12-4,TRBJ2-5,TRBD2,NA,TGTGCCAGCAGCCTCGGACTAGCGGGGGCCGCGTACCAAGAGACCCAGTACTTC,CASSLGLAGAAYQETQYF
TRBV12-3/TRBV12-4,TRBJ2-1,NA,NA,TGTGCCAGCAGTCCCTCCGGGCCCCTGGGGAATGAGCAGTTCTTC,CASSPSGPLGNEQFF
TRBV3-1,TRBJ1-5,NA,few,TGTGCCAGCAGCCTCCAAAATAGCGGCAATCAGCCCCAGCATTTT,CASSLQNSGNQPQHF
TRBV6-5,TRBJ1-5,NA,NA,TGTGCCAGCACTCCCGGGGGGGCAGGTCAGCCCCAGCATTTT,CASTPGGAGQPQHF
TRBV7-2,TRBJ1-2,NA,NA,TGTGCCAGCAGCACTACCCCCTCGACAGCACTCTATGGCTACACCTTC,CASSTTPSTALYGYTF
TRBV6-1,TRBJ1-3,TRBD1,few,TGTGCCAGCAGTGGTCAGGGACAGACCTCTGGAAACACCATATATTTT,CASSGQGQTSGNTIYF
TRBV7-2,TRBJ2-1,NA,few,TGTGCCAGCAGCCTCACTTGGGTCGGTGAGCAGTTCTTC,CASSLTWVGEQFF
TRBV3-1,TRBJ2-6,NA,NA,TGTGCCAGCAGCCGGACCAGATCTGGGGCCAACGTCCTGACTTTC,CASSRTRSGANVLTF
TRBV6-2/TRBV6-3,TRBJ2-7,TRBD1,few,TGTGCCAGCAGTTCGATGACAGGGACCATCTACGAGCAGTACTTC,CASSSMTGTIYEQYF
TRBV7-6,TRBJ2-1,TRBD2,NA,TGTGCCAGCAGCTTAAATAGCGGGTACTCCTACAATGAGCAGTTCTTC,CASSLNSGYSYNEQFF
TRBV5-1,TRBJ2-3,NA,few,TGCGCCAGCAGCTTGGATCTGAACACAGATACGCAGTATTTT,CASSLDLNTDTQYF
TRBV7-9,TRBJ2-3,NA,NA,TGTGCCAGCAGACTGAACACAGATACGCAGTATTTT,CASRLNTDTQYF
TRBV7-2,TRBJ2-5,TRBD2,NA,TGTGCCAGCAGCTTTAGCGGGGCTGCGGGGGAGACCCAGTACTTC,CASSFSGAAGETQYF
TRBV27,TRBJ2-7,TRBD1,NA,TGTGCCAGCAATCCGACAGGGCCTTACGAGCAGTACTTC,CASNPTGPYEQYF
TRBV15,TRBJ1-2,NA,NA,TGTGCCACCAGCCAGAGGGAGAACTATGGCTACACCTTC,CATSQRENYGYTF
TRBV7-9,TRBJ2-5,TRBD2,few,TGTGCCAGCAGCTTACCAGCGGGATTGACCCAGTACTTC,CASSLPAGLTQYF
TRBV12-3/TRBV12-4,TRBJ1-2,NA,many,TGTGCCAGCAGTCGTACCAGTCTTTCGGACAGAAAGATACCGCGAGGCTACACCTTC,CASSRTSLSDRKIPRGYTF
TRBV7-9,TRBJ2-4,NA,NA,TGTGCCAGCAGCTCCCCCGCCGGGGGTCATCAGAACCCGAACATTCAGTACTTC,CASSSPAGGHQNPNIQYF
TRBV6-2/TRBV6-3,TRBJ2-3,TRBD2,NA,TGTGCCAGCAGCTATAACCTCCTCGGACTAGCGGGAGCAGATACGCAGTATTTT,CASSYNLLGLAGADTQYF
TRBV18,TRBJ2-7,TRBD2,NA,TGTGCCAGCTCACCCCGGTCAGTTGGACTAGCGGGAGACGAGCAGTACTTC,CASSPRSVGLAGDEQYF
TRBV29-1,TRBJ1-1,NA,few,TGCAGCGTTGGGGACACTGAAGCTTTCTTT,CSVGDTEAFF
TRBV5-1,TRBJ2-1,NA,NA,TGCGCCAGCAGCCCGGGACTCCGCACTCTAGGGCCCAGCTCCTACAATGAGCAGTTCTTC,CASSPGLRTLGPSSYNEQFF
TRBV6-5,TRBJ1-3,NA,NA,TGTGCCAGCAGTTACTCGCGGGTTAGGCTTGGTGGAAACACCATATATTTT,CASSYSRVRLGGNTIYF
TRBV13,TRBJ2-3,TRBD2,few,TGTGCCAGCAGAGCCTCTAGCGGGGGGCCTAGCACAGATACGCAGTATTTT,CASRASSGGPSTDTQYF